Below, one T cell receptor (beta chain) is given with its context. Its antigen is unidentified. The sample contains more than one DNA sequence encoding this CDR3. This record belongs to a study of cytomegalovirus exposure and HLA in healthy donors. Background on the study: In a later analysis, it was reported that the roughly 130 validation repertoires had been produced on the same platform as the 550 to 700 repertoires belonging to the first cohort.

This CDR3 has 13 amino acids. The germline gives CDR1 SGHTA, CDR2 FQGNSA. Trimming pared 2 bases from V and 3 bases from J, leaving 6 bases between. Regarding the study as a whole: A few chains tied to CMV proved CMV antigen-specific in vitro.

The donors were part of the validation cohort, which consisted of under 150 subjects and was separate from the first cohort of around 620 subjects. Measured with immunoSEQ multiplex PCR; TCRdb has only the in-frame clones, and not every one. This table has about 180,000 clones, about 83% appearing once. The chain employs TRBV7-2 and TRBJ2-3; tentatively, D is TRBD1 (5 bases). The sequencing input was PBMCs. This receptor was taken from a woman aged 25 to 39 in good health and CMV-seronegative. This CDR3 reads CASSLQGTDTQYF. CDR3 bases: TGTGCCAGCAGCTTACAGGGAACAGATACGCAGTATTTT.